This entry lists 18 T cell receptor beta chains sequenced from one sample in a study of blood T cell repertoires in COVID-19. Only in-frame clones appear in the TCRdb table, and some are missing; sequencing was by immunoSEQ multiplex PCR. The sample has about 79,000 clones, 75% to 90% seen once. The specimen sequenced was peripheral blood. The receptors were sampled from a man aged 70 or older with active or convalescent COVID-19.

This chain connects TRBV4-2 to TRBJ2-3, with D unresolved. CDR3 size: 12 residues. Trimming removed 2 bases at V and 9 bases at J, with 9 bases between. Germline V gene data show CDR1 as LGHNA and CDR2 as YNFKEQ. CDR3 protein: CASSQRSRTQYF. The DNA for the CDR3 is TGTGCCAGCAGCCAACGGTCTAGGACGCAGTATTTT.

This clone was observed once. This chain links TRBV3-1 (or the pseudogene TRBV3-2) with TRBJ1-2; 7 positions agree with TRBD1. The germline CDR1 and CDR2 sequences are LGHDT and YNNKEL (reference sequence). After removal of 1 base from V and 4 bases from J, the junction contained 6 bases not matched to a gene. The CDR3 runs to 15 residues. CDR3 residues: CASSQATDRIYGYTF. CDR3 in DNA: TGTGCCAGCAGCCAAGCGACGGACAGGATCTATGGCTACACCTTC.

The chain has TRBV7-9 and TRBJ2-7, with D possibly matching TRBD2 (5 bases). The CDR3 loop spans 15 amino acids. Germline V gene data show CDR1 as SEHNR and CDR2 as FQNEAQ (reference sequence). Trimming removed 5 bases at V and 5 bases at J, with 19 bases between. This chain's CDR3 is CASSLDGRRIDEQYF. CDR3 nucleotide sequence: TGTGCCAGCAGCCTAGATGGGAGACGAATCGACGAGCAGTACTTC.

The chain's CDR3 is CSAFTGQIGELFF. CDR3 nucleotide sequence: TGCAGCGCTTTTACAGGGCAGATCGGGGAGCTGTTTTTT. V is TRBV29-1 and J is TRBJ2-2; possible D gene TRBD1, 6 bases. CDR3 length equals 13 residues. Germline V gene sequence: CDR1 SQVTM, CDR2 ANQGSEA. V was trimmed by 7 bases and J by 7 bases, leaving 16 bases between them.

This sequence joins TRBV5-1 and TRBJ2-7, with TRBD1 matching 8 bases. Germline V lookup: CDR1 SGHRS, CDR2 YFSETQ. The V gene end was trimmed by 2 bases and the J gene end by 1 base; junction bases not matched to a gene: 8. This CDR3 is built from 16 residues. The CDR3 DNA is TGCGCCAGCAGCTTCGACTCAGGGGGCCGGTCCTACGAGCAGTACTTC. Its protein is CASSFDSGGRSYEQYF.

The rearrangement uses TRBV29-1 and TRBJ1-1, with D tentatively TRBD1 (5 bases). The CDR3 consists of 14 residues. Trimming pared 3 bases from V and 1 base from J, leaving 12 bases between. Germline CDR1 SQVTM, CDR2 ANQGSEA. The CDR3 loop is CSVDPAGGNTEAFF. DNA for the CDR3: TGCAGCGTTGATCCGGCGGGGGGGAACACTGAAGCTTTCTTT.

The rearrangement joins TRBV2 to TRBJ1-6; maybe TRBD1 (6 bases). The CDR3 sequence is 14 residues long. V was pared by 7 bases and J by 5 bases, with 12 bases between. Germline V gene lookup returns CDR1 SNHLY and CDR2 FYNNEI. In DNA form, the CDR3 reads TGTGCCAGCATCTTAACAGGGAATAATTCACCCCTCCACTTT. This gives the protein CASILTGNNSPLHF.

The genes are TRBV24-1 and TRBJ2-1; 8 bases are shared with TRBD1. Germline V lookup: CDR1 KGHDR, CDR2 SFDVKD. The CDR3 length is 12 residues. J lost 7 bases, V lost 6 bases, and 1 base had no gene match. CDR3 amino acids: CATSTGGNEQFF. In nucleotides, the CDR3 is TGTGCCACCAGTACAGGGGGGAATGAGCAGTTCTTC.

The genes are TRBV4-1 and TRBJ2-5; 9 bases agree with TRBD2. This CDR3 is built from 16 residues. J lost 4 bases, V lost 5 bases, and 11 bases had no gene match. Germline V gene sequence: CDR1 MGHRA, CDR2 YSYEKL. The CDR3 bases are TGCGCCAGCAGCGATCCCGGGTTAGCGGGAGTAGAGACCCAGTACTTC. Its protein is CASSDPGLAGVETQYF.

This clone was counted between two and nine times. The rearrangement joins TRBV4-1 to TRBJ2-2; D is possibly TRBD2 (6 bases). The germline CDR1 and CDR2 sequences are MGHRA and YSYEKL. The V gene lost 4 bases and the J gene lost 4 bases, with 13 bases spanning the gap. The CDR3 covers 15 residues. CDR3 nucleotide sequence: TGCGCCAGCAGCCCTGGACTGGGGGGCACCGGGGAGCTGTTTTTT. Translation gives CASSPGLGGTGELFF.

The chain carries TRBV28 and TRBJ2-1; TRBD2 agrees at 8 bases. Germline CDR1 reads MDHEN; CDR2 reads SYDVKM. The CDR3 covers 16 residues. V lost 2 bases and J lost 4; bases outside the gene matches: 7. The CDR3 reads CASSLVVAGTYNEQFF. CDR3 bases: TGTGCCAGCAGTTTAGTGGTAGCGGGAACATACAATGAGCAGTTCTTC.

This sequence joins TRBV7-9 and TRBJ2-5; 8 bases fit TRBD2. This CDR3 comprises 14 residues. V lost 2 bases, J lost 4 bases, and 3 bases stayed unmatched. Per germline, CDR1 SEHNR and CDR2 FQNEAQ (reference sequence). The CDR3 DNA reads as TGTGCCAGCAGCTTAAGCGGGAGTGGAGAGACCCAGTACTTC. Its translation: CASSLSGSGETQYF.

V is TRBV5-1 and J is TRBJ1-1; weak D call: TRBD1 (6 bases). The V end was cut by 3 bases, the J end by 5 bases, with 14 bases between. There are 14 residues in the CDR3. The germline V gene has CDR1 SGHRS and CDR2 YFSETQ. The CDR3 nucleotides are TGCGCCAGCAGCTCAAGCTCAGGGGAGACTGAAGCTTTCTTT. Translated, it gives CASSSSSGETEAFF.

The genes are TRBV28 and TRBJ2-7; 8 bases fit TRBD1. Losses at the gene ends were 4 bases for V and 3 bases for J; bases not matched to a gene: 5. The CDR3 runs 14 residues. CDR1 is MDHEN, CDR2 SYDVKM, per germline. CDR3: CASSSGQELYEQYF. DNA for the CDR3: TGTGCCAGCAGTTCGGGACAGGAACTCTACGAGCAGTACTTC.

The chain links TRBV3-1 (or the pseudogene TRBV3-2) to TRBJ1-1; D unclear. V gave up 1 base and J gave up 2 bases, with 8 bases separating them. Germline V gene lookup returns CDR1 LGHDT and CDR2 YNNKEL (reference sequence). There are 14 residues in the CDR3. In DNA, the CDR3 is TGTGCCAGCAGCCAAGTCACACAAAACACTGAAGCTTTCTTT. Protein product: CASSQVTQNTEAFF.

The V and J genes are TRBV28 and TRBJ2-2; D is unclear. Trimming left V 5 bases short and J 4 bases short, with 23 bases between. Germline V gene sequence: CDR1 MDHEN, CDR2 SYDVKM. The CDR3 is 18 residues long. The CDR3 protein is CASSPLAPISSTTGELFF. CDR3 nucleotide sequence: TGTGCCAGCAGTCCACTCGCCCCAATTAGCAGTACCACCGGGGAGCTGTTTTTT.

The chain joins TRBV5-6 to TRBJ2-7; D call uncertain. Germline V lookup: CDR1 SGHDT, CDR2 YYEEEE. The CDR3 is 11 amino acids. V was cut by 4 bases and J by 0 bases, with 2 bases left in between. CDR3 nucleotides: TGTGCCAGCAGCCGCTCCTACGAGCAGTACTTC. This codes for CASSRSYEQYF.

The rearrangement uses TRBV4-1 and TRBJ1-6; D unclear. The V gene lost 1 base and the J gene lost 14 bases, with 18 bases spanning the gap. Germline lookup yields CDR1 MGHRA and CDR2 YSYEKL. This CDR3 region has 15 residues. The chain's CDR3 is CASSQVHARPGSLHF. As DNA, the CDR3 is TGCGCCAGCAGCCAAGTTCATGCGAGGCCTGGGTCCCTCCACTTT.